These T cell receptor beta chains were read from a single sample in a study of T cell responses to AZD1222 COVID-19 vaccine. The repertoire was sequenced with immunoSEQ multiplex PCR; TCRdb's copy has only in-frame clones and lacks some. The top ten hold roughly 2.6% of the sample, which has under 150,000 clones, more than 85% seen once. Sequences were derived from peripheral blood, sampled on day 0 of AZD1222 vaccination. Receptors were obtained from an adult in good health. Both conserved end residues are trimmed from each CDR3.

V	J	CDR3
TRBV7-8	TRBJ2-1	ASSFSGRALNEQF
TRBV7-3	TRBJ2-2	ASSLKAGAATGELF
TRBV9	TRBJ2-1	ASSFFTSLAHNEQF
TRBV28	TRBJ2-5	ASSSQATSGRAEETQY
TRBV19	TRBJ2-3	ASSIGGLAGRADTQY
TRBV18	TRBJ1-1	ASSLRGWDTEAF
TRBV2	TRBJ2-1	ASTVARGSPQF
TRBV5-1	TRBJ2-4	ASSVEVGAKNIQY
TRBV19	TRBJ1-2	ASSIDRGYGYT
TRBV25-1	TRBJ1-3	ASSEPGGDGNTIY
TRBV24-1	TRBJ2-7	ATIAWGFRVTSYEQY
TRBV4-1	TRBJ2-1	ASSFSNRDRSYNEQF
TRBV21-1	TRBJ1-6	ASASAPNSPLH
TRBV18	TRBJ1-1	ASSPQREMNTEAF
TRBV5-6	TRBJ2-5	ASTASGRGIQETQY
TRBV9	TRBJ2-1	ASSVELAGAYNEQF
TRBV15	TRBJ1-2	ATSRDPGRGGYT
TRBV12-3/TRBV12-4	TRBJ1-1	ASSLERNTEAF
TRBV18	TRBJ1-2	ASSPSGSDYGYT
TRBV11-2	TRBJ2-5	ASSLGKTPDEETQY
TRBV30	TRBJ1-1	AWNIAGGTEAF
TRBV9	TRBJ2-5	ASSPSPGTGSETQY
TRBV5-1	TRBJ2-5	ASSPGAQGETQY
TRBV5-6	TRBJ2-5	ASSLLAGKETQY
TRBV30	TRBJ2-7	AWSVSGKTEQY
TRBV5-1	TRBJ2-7	ASSLAAAAEQY
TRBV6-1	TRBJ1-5	ASSEAGGPRPQH
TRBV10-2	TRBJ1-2	ASSEPSLRHYGYT
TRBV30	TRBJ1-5	AWSGRQGGSNQPQH
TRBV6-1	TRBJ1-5	ASSDGLFNQPQH
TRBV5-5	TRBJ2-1	ASSLAASGRSGSENEQF
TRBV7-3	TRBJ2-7	ASSSGLSGRSEQY
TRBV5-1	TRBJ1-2	ASSLLGRPNAYGYT
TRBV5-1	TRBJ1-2	ASSLEIYGEGGYT
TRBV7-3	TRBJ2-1	ASSLTVVRRNEQF
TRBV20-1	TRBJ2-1	SPTGFGEQF
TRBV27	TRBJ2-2	ASSLSRTSGRRELF
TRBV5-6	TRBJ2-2	ASSLANPGELF
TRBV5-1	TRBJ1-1	ASSLEAGVNTEAF
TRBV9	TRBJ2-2	ASSVGLADPPNTGELF
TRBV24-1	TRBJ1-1	ATSAPGWGGEAF
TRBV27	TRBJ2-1	ASSFPSRNEQF
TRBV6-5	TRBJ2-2	ASSFLENTGELF
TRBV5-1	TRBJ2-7	ASSPPGAYEQY
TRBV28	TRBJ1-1	ASRGPGQGNTEAF
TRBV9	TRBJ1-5	ASSVGRDSNQPQH
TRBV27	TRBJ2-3	ASTLGAGADTQY
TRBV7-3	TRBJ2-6	ASSPLSLAGEAGANVLT
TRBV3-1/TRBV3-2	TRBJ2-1	ASSQEWRNGNGQF
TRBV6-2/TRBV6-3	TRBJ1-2	ASSYRTGGGYT
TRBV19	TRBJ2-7	ASSSSGLAGPYEQY
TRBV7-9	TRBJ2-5	ASSLGASGETQY
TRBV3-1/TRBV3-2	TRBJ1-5	ASSQDWGTGAQH
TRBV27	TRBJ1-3	ASSTTGTYSGNTIY
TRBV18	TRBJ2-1	ASSPVEGRDEQF
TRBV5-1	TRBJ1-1	ASSPRGDEAF
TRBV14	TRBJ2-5	ASSQGVSSFQETQY
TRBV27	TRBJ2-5	APPGRGGETQY
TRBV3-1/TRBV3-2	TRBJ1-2	ASSQTYRGTYGYT
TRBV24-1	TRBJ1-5	ATSDNRVGNQPQH